Presented here are 22 T cell receptor beta chains from one specimen sequenced in a study of blood T cells in healthy people across ages. A second PCR of roughly 7 to 11 cycles used a sample-barcoded 5' primer and a J-beta primer mix. A single record per CDR3 protein comes from TCRdb applying MiXCR to the 5' RACE reads. This sample carries 650,000 to 1,000,000 distinct CDR3 sequences, around 36% of them seen once, and the ten largest clones take 10% to 15%. The sample consisted of blood. The source of these receptors is a man aged 18 to 29 in good health.

The V and J genes are TRBV5-1 and TRBJ2-5; the match to TRBD1 covers 8 bases. Germline lookup yields CDR1 SGHRS and CDR2 YFSETQ. The CDR3 extends over 14 amino acids. J lost 10 bases, V lost 0 bases, and 8 bases had no gene match. The CDR3 DNA sequence: TGCGCCAGCAGCTTGGAGGACAGGGATATGGGCCAGTACTTC. It yields the protein CASSLEDRDMGQYF.

In regard to this clonotype: A junction end diverges from the germline sequence, so it may reflect a read error. The CDR3 DNA follows: TGTGCCAGCAGCACGGGACAGGGGCCCTACGGGCAGTACTTC. It encodes CASSTGQGPYGQYF. The rearrangement links TRBV7-2 to TRBJ2-7, with 10 bases that match TRBD1. The germline CDR1 and CDR2 sequences are SGHTA and FQGNSA. CDR3 size: 14 residues.

A word on this clonotype: A read error may produce the germline difference seen at one junction end. The chain is built from TRBV9 and TRBJ2-1; D remains unclear. Germline assignment: CDR1 SGDLS and CDR2 YYNGEE. The CDR3 spans 13 residues. Written as DNA, the CDR3 is TGTGCCAGCAACGTAAACCCGGCAGGTGAGCAGTTCTTC. As protein: CASNVNPAGEQFF.

This rearrangement joins TRBV5-1 to TRBJ1-1; D gene unclear. V was clipped by 7 bases and J by 4 bases, with 14 bases between them. The CDR3 extends over 13 amino acids. Germline V gene sequence: CDR1 SGHRS, CDR2 YFSETQ. The CDR3 protein is CASHGKGGTEAFF. The CDR3 DNA reads TGCGCCAGCCACGGAAAGGGTGGCACTGAAGCTTTCTTT.

This clonotype was detected a few times. This chain links TRBV6-2 or TRBV6-3 with TRBJ1-6, with TRBD1 as a possible D gene (5 bases). The CDR3 has 14 residues. V dropped 4 bases and J dropped 3 bases, with 7 bases sitting between them. CDR1 is MNHEY, CDR2 SVGEGT, per germline. CDR3 sequence (DNA): TGTGCCAGCAGTTTGGGACGCTATAATTCACCCCTCCACTTT. Protein: CASSLGRYNSPLHF.

Comment on this clonotype: One end of the junction is discordant with germline, which a read error may explain. This sequence joins TRBV11-2 and TRBJ2-3; D is perhaps TRBD1 or TRBD2 (7 bases each). The length of the CDR3 is 16 residues. Germline V CDR1 and CDR2: SGHAT, FQNNGV. The CDR3 sequence: CASSNTDREGRDTRYF. The CDR3 DNA reads as TGTGCCAGCAGCAACACAGACAGGGAGGGCCGAGATACGCGGTATTTT.

This clonotype came up many times. The chain has TRBV27 and TRBJ2-1, with D perhaps matching TRBD1 (6 bases). Trimming removed 6 bases at V and 4 bases at J, with 16 bases between. The CDR3 runs 15 residues. Per the germline V gene, CDR1 is MNHEY and CDR2 is SMNVEV (reference sequence). CDR3 protein: CASSPGTSVYNEQFF. Written as DNA, the CDR3 is TGTGCCAGCAGCCCCGGGACAAGCGTTTACAATGAGCAGTTCTTC.

This clonotype was detected a few times. The rearrangement uses TRBV18 and TRBJ1-2; 7 nucleotides line up with TRBD1. This CDR3 spans 15 amino acids. Germline V CDR1 and CDR2: KGHSH, LQKENI. J gave up 4 bases and V 2 bases, and 7 bases lay outside the gene matches. CDR3: CASSPGTENFYGYTF. CDR3 bases: TGTGCCAGCTCACCAGGGACAGAGAACTTCTATGGCTACACCTTC.

As concerns this clonotype: An end of the junction differs from the germline gene, which may be a read error. The rearrangement joins TRBV7-2 to TRBJ2-3; D unresolved. The CDR3 covers 14 residues. Per the germline V gene, CDR1 is SGHTA and CDR2 is FQGNSA. As DNA, the CDR3 is TGTGCCAGCAGCTTAGCGCACAGCCCAGATACGCGGTATTTT. This translates into CASSLAHSPDTRYF.

As for this clonotype: At one end, the junction sequence differs from germline, possibly due to a read error. The chain joins TRBV7-8 to TRBJ1-1; 7 bases are a match to TRBD1. The CDR3 loop spans 17 amino acids. Germline CDR1 SGHVS, CDR2 FQNEAQ. CDR3 region: CVSSSLTRGIMNTEAFF. CDR3 bases: TGTGTCAGCAGCTCACTGACCAGGGGGATAATGAACACTGAAGCTTTCTTT.

This clonotype appeared a single time. A much larger clone differs by one base, so this may be a read error. V is TRBV20-1 and J is TRBJ2-7, with 13 bases identical to TRBD2. The CDR3 has 17 amino acids. The trim removed 0 bases at V and 7 bases at J, leaving 12 bases unmatched. Per the germline V gene, CDR1 is DFQATT and CDR2 is SNEGSKA (reference sequence). The CDR3 spells CSARELGLAGPYNEQYF. CDR3 sequence (DNA): TGCAGTGCTAGAGAACTGGGACTAGCGGGACCATACAATGAGCAGTACTTC.

CDR3 in amino acids: CASQDRGITDTQYF. As DNA, the CDR3 is TGCGCCAGTCAGGACAGGGGGATCACAGATACGCAGTATTTT. The chain employs TRBV4-3 and TRBJ2-3; TRBD1 agrees at 10 bases. V was clipped by 9 bases and J by 2 bases; unmatched bases: 5. The V gene's germline CDR1 is LGHNA and CDR2 YSLEER. The CDR3 has 14 residues.

V and J are TRBV20-1 and TRBJ2-3, with D perhaps assigned TRBD1 or TRBD2 (5 bases each). Looked up from germline, CDR1 is DFQATT and CDR2 is SNEGSKA (reference sequence). V lost 4 bases to trimming and J lost 3 bases, with 14 bases between them. The CDR3 runs 14 residues. The CDR3: CSAISGRETDTQYF. The CDR3, as DNA: TGCAGTGCTATTTCAGGGAGAGAAACAGATACGCAGTATTTT.

The gene calls are TRBV20-1 and TRBJ2-7; a possible D gene is TRBD2 (5 bases). The length of the CDR3 is 14 residues. Germline V lookup: CDR1 DFQATT, CDR2 SNEGSKA (reference sequence). The V and J ends lost 6 bases and 5 bases respectively, with 20 bases between them. The CDR3 reads CSARRGFLEDEQYF. CDR3 bases: TGCAGTGCCCGTAGAGGGTTTTTGGAGGACGAGCAGTACTTC.

This clonotype was seen a handful of times. The genes are TRBV20-1 and TRBJ1-6; 7 bases align to TRBD1. This CDR3 region has 13 residues. Germline lookup yields CDR1 DFQATT and CDR2 SNEGSKA (reference sequence). The V gene end was trimmed by 5 bases and the J gene end by 6 bases; junction bases not matched to a gene: 4. The CDR3, as DNA: TGCAGTGCTTGGGACAGTCCTAATTCACCCCTCCACTTT. Its translation: CSAWDSPNSPLHF.

The chain joins TRBV27 to TRBJ2-2; D call uncertain. Trimming took 6 bases from V and 4 from J, leaving 12 bases between them. The CDR3 loop spans 14 amino acids. Germline V gene sequence: CDR1 MNHEY, CDR2 SMNVEV (reference sequence). Written as DNA, the CDR3 is TGTGCCAGCAGCCGAGGACCATTCACCGGGGAGCTGTTTTTT. It encodes CASSRGPFTGELFF.

This clonotype was observed at least ten times. The CDR3 DNA sequence: TGTGCCAGCAGTCCGGGGACCTTTGGAGAGACCCAGTACTTC. It encodes CASSPGTFGETQYF. This chain connects TRBV12-3 or TRBV12-4 to TRBJ2-5; D is tentatively TRBD1 or TRBD2 (5 bases each). There are 14 residues in the CDR3. V shed 5 bases and J shed 4 bases, with 14 bases lying between them.

The chain links TRBV12-3 or TRBV12-4 to TRBJ1-1; D perhaps matches TRBD1 (5 bases). V lost 5 bases, J lost 7 bases, and 14 bases lay in between. This CDR3 comprises 13 residues. The CDR3 nucleotides are TGTGCCAGCAGTGTTCGGACAACTCATGAAGCTTTCTTT. Translated: CASSVRTTHEAFF.

As concerns this clonotype: Sequence at one end of the junction differs from germline and may be a read error. This sequence joins TRBV6-5 and TRBJ1-2; a possible D gene is TRBD1 (5 bases). The CDR3 has 14 residues. Per germline, CDR1 MNHEY and CDR2 SVGAGI. The CDR3 sequence is CTSSYSGRDYGYTF. The CDR3 nucleotides read TGTACCAGCAGTTACTCGGGCAGGGACTATGGCTACACCTTC.

This clonotype occurred many times. The chain recombines TRBV20-1 with TRBJ1-2; 9 positions agree with TRBD1. The CDR3 has 14 residues. The trim removed 0 bases at V and 8 bases at J, leaving 7 bases unmatched. CDR1 and CDR2 (germline): DFQATT, SNEGSKA (reference sequence). The CDR3 DNA reads as TGCAGTGCTAGAGATGCCCGGGACAGGGACGGCTACACCTTC. Translated: CSARDARDRDGYTF.

This clonotype was counted many times. The chain links TRBV7-2 to TRBJ2-5; TRBD1 matches 8 bases. The CDR3 contains 17 residues. Germline-derived CDR1 and CDR2 are SGHTA and FQGNSA. V shed 3 bases and J 0 bases; nucleotides not matched to a gene: 9. The CDR3 DNA is TGTGCCAGCAGCTTTTTTTCAGGGGGCCAGTACCAAGAGACCCAGTACTTC. Amino acid sequence: CASSFFSGGQYQETQYF.

This chain links TRBV5-1 with TRBJ1-1; 7 bases match TRBD1. V gave up 0 bases and J gave up 4 bases; unmatched junction bases: 18. Germline CDR1 reads SGHRS; CDR2 reads YFSETQ. The CDR3 length is 19 residues. CDR3 in amino acids: CASSLVTPGTEGGSTEAFF. CDR3 bases: TGCGCCAGCAGCTTGGTGACTCCCGGGACAGAGGGAGGAAGCACTGAAGCTTTCTTT.